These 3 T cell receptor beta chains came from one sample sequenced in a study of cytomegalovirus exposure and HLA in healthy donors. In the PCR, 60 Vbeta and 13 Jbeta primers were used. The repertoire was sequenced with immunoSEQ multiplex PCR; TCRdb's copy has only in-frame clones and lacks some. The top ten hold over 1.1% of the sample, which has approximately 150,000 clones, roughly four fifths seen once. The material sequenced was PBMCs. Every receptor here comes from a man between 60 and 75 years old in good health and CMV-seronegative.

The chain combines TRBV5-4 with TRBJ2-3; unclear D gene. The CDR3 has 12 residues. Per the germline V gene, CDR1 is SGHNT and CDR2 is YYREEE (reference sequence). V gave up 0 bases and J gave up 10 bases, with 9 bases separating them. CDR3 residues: CASSLDTHPQYF. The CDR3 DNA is TGTGCCAGCAGCTTGGACACACATCCGCAGTATTTT.

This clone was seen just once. Here the CDR3 reads CASKETGSSYNEQFF. Here the CDR3 DNA reads TGTGCCAGCAAGGAGACGGGGAGCTCCTACAATGAGCAGTTCTTC. This sequence joins TRBV2 and TRBJ2-1, with D tentatively TRBD2 (5 bases). This CDR3 spans 15 amino acids. CDR1 SNHLY and CDR2 FYNNEI come from the germline V gene. The V end lost 7 bases, the J end lost 0 bases, and 13 bases lay between the germline ends.

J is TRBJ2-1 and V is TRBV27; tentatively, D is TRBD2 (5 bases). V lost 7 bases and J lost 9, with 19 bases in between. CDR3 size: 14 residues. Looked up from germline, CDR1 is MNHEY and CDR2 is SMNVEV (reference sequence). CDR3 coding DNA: TGTGCCAGCACCCTCACCGGGGAGCGCTTTGAGCAGTTCTTC. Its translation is CASTLTGERFEQFF.